The 5 T cell receptor beta chains in this list originate from one sample, sequenced in a study of blood T cell repertoires in COVID-19. This table comes from immunoSEQ multiplex PCR, and its TCRdb copy is limited to in-frame clones, with some not included. Altogether about 46,000 clones are present, more than 75% being singletons, with the ten largest covering approximately 9.6%. Sequencing used peripheral blood. The source is a man aged 50 or older with active COVID-19.

The chain links TRBV5-8 to TRBJ1-4; no clear D gene. V lost 4 bases and J lost 8, with 12 bases in between. CDR1 is SGHTS, CDR2 YDEGEE, per germline. The CDR3 is 13 residues long. The CDR3: CASSPEGQEKLFF. CDR3 bases: TGTGCCAGCAGCCCCGAGGGTCAAGAAAAACTGTTTTTT. Together with reference TRBV5-8 and TRBJ1-4, the CDR3 gives the full variable domain: EAGVTQSPTHLIKTRGQQATLRCSPISGHTSVYWYQQALGLGLQFLLWYDEGEERNRGNFPPRFSGRQFPNYSSELNVNALELEDSALYLCASSPEGQEKLFFGSGTQLSVL.

The genes are TRBV6-5 and TRBJ1-5; perhaps TRBD1 as D (6 bases). The V and J ends lost 6 bases and 6 bases respectively, with 12 bases between them. CDR1 MNHEY and CDR2 SVGAGI come from the germline V gene. This CDR3 has 13 amino acids. In nucleotides, the CDR3 is TGTGCCAGCAGAGCACAGGGCGCTCAGCCCCAGCATTTT. Protein product: CASRAQGAQPQHF.

CDR3 DNA sequence: TGTGCCTGGAGTGCACCGGGACTCCGCTCCTACGAGCAGTACTTC. The encoded protein is CAWSAPGLRSYEQYF. The J gene is TRBJ2-7, the V gene TRBV30; D perhaps matches TRBD2 (6 bases). This CDR3 has 15 amino acids. Trimming cost V 1 base and J 0 bases, with 13 bases left between them. Germline CDR1 GTSNPN, CDR2 SVGIG (reference sequence).

This chain joins TRBV18 and TRBJ2-5; tentatively, D is TRBD2 (7 bases). The germline gives CDR1 KGHSH, CDR2 LQKENI. The CDR3 contains 15 residues. V was pared by 4 bases and J by 2 bases, with 14 bases between. The chain's CDR3 is CASSRNRGAQETQYF. In DNA form, the CDR3 reads TGTGCCAGCTCACGCAATCGGGGGGCTCAAGAGACCCAGTACTTC. The whole variable domain, filled in from reference TRBV18 and TRBJ2-5, reads NAGVMQNPRHLVRRRGQEARLRCSPMKGHSHVYWYRQLPEEGLKFMVYLQKENIIDESGMPKERFSAEFPKEGPSILRIQQVVRGDSAAYFCASSRNRGAQETQYFGPGTRLLVL.

The chain is built from TRBV5-1 and TRBJ2-1; 11 bases map to TRBD2. Germline CDR1 is SGHRS and CDR2 is YFSETQ. The J segment lost 5 bases and the V segment lost 4 bases, leaving 2 bases of the junction unmatched. CDR3 length: 14 amino acids. The CDR3 bases are TGCGCCAGCAGCCGACTAGCGGGGCACAATGAGCAGTTCTTC. It specifies CASSRLAGHNEQFF. Together with reference TRBV5-1 and TRBJ2-1, the CDR3 gives the full variable domain: KAGVTQTPRYLIKTRGQQVTLSCSPISGHRSVSWYQQTPGQGLQFLFEYFSETQRNKGNFPGRFSGRQFSNSRSEMNVSTLELGDSALYLCASSRLAGHNEQFFGPGTRLTVL.